The TCR beta chain described here comes from a study of response to subunit inactivated influenza vaccine. TCRdb reprocessed the RT-PCR reads with MiXCR, giving one entry per CDR3 protein. This repertoire shows 180,000 or so distinct CDR3 sequences, 10% to 15% found once; its top ten account for 25% to 30%. This clonotype was recorded many times. The length of the CDR3 is 13 residues. V shed 5 bases and J shed 4 bases, with 11 bases lying between them. These data also featured in a second study, about T cells expressing NK-cell markers. That report adds: 5'RACE template switching built TCR beta cDNA with unique molecular identifiers. Seropositivity for HCMV was found in seven of the eight sequenced donors, with one seronegative.

The TCR sequence derives from a man aged 45-65 years who received an inactivated influenza vaccine. The chain links TRBV12-3 or TRBV12-4 to TRBJ1-2, with a weak D call TRBD1 (5 bases). Source: CD8+ T cells sorted from PBMCs, taken 11 to 12 days after vaccination. Here the CDR3 DNA reads TGTGCCAGCAGTCTAAGGGGAATCTATGGCTACACCTTC. This gives the protein CASSLRGIYGYTF.